This is a list of T cell receptor beta chains from one sample in a study of neurological immune-mediated disorders. MiXCR was run by TCRdb on the 5' RACE reads, yielding one entry per CDR3 protein. The sample shows tens of thousands of distinct CDR3 sequences, 2.5% to 4% of them seen only once. The sample was PBMCs. The receptors derive from a woman in her twenties or thirties with multiple sclerosis. Both conserved end residues are part of each CDR3. Some rows have no size entry. The others give once, few or many, or a class for an expanded clone.

>TRBV12-3/TRBV12-4|many|14
CASSPGTAPYEQYF
>TRBV20-1|many|12
CSATIGTYEQYF
>TRBV6-2/TRBV6-3|many|16
CASSRRAAPFYNEQFF
>TRBV7-8|many|14
CASGTRLAVNEQYF
>TRBV9|many|14
CASSVASGANTQYF
>TRBV7-3|many|14
CASSLMGPNSPLNF
>TRBV5-1|many|12
CASSLRGYEQYF
>TRBV29-1|many|12
CSVVRFTDTQYF
>TRBV5-1|many|14
CASRSGTLNSPLHF
>TRBV20-1|many|15
CSARKFGTGPHEQFF
>TRBV7-7|few|15
CASSATGTDTDTQYF
>TRBV20-1|many|15
CSARENRLSNQPQNF
>TRBV20-1|many|13
CSARQGAYEKLFF
>TRBV5-1|many|17
CASSRDGKSSGANVLTF
>TRBV6-2/TRBV6-3|many|13
CASSYPQGYGYTF
>TRBV21-1|NA|16
CASSPDEISGWQPQHF
>TRBV7-9|many|13
CASSPGANEKLFF
>TRBV7-2|many|14
CASSGGGRTGELFF
>TRBV5-1|many|16
CASSPGPEGGNQPQHF
>TRBV29-1|many|17
CSVLAFGDRRGENGYTF
>TRBV6-6|many|14
CASSYNGDRGEQYF
>TRBV7-9|many|13
CASSSGGAGELFF
>TRBV7-2|many|15
CASSLVGQSNYGYTF
>TRBV5-6|many|15
CASSPGLAGTDTQYF
>TRBV28|many|15
CASRIGQGGYQPQHF
>TRBV20-1|many|13
CSARGGQGREQYF
>TRBV7-6|many|14
CASSLGPGSYEQYF
>TRBV7-9|many|13
CASSLGPTTEAFF
>TRBV7-2|many|18
CASSLRDRAVLLYNEQFF
>TRBV5-1|many|15
CASSLGTSSYNEQFF
>TRBV6-1|many|15
CASSEIAGIEETQYF
>TRBV20-1|many|14
CSALVGGRQETQYF
>TRBV6-4|many|17
CASSDFSQGEGTDTQYF